This T cell receptor beta chain was found in a study of beta chain features in type 1 diabetes. The CDR3 loop spans 15 amino acids. Trimming removed 4 bases at V and 0 bases at J, with 10 bases between. Germline V lookup: CDR1 SQVTM, CDR2 ANQGSEA. This clone was seen a handful of times. Its cognate antigen is unknown. Study-wide points: Junctions at VDJ sites from type 1 diabetes patients had fewer insertions and more deletions. Among all four CD4+ subsets, Type 1 diabetes patients had TCRB CDR3s that were moderately but significantly shorter.

Sequencing targeted expressed TCRB transcripts, as all isolated RNA had been reverse transcribed. The protocol was immunoSEQ multiplex PCR, while the TCRdb copy is restricted to in-frame clones and leaves out a portion. The sample includes just over 15,000 clones, over 55% of them seen just once. The clonotype originates from a man aged 25 to 40 with type 1 diabetes. V usage is TRBV29-1 and J usage is TRBJ2-6, with D possibly matching TRBD1 (5 bases). The sample comprised Tregs from blood. The CDR3 DNA reads as TGCAGCGTTGTTCAGGGTACCTCTGGGGCCAACGTCCTGACTTTC. Residues: CSVVQGTSGANVLTF.